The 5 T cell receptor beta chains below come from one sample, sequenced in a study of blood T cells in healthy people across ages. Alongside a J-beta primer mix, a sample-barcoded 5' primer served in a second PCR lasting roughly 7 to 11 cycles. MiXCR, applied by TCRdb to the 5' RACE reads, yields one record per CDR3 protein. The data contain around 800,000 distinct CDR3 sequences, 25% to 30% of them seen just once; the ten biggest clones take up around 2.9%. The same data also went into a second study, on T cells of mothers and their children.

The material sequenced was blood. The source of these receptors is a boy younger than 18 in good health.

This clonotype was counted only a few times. CDR3 in amino acids: CASSSDGWTQYF. The CDR3, as DNA: TGTGCCAGCAGCTCCGATGGGTGGACCCAGTACTTC. The gene calls are TRBV7-3 and TRBJ2-5; D remains unclear. Trimming left V 4 bases short and J 7 bases short, with 10 bases between. The CDR3 extends over 12 amino acids. The germline gives CDR1 SGHTA, CDR2 FQGTGA.

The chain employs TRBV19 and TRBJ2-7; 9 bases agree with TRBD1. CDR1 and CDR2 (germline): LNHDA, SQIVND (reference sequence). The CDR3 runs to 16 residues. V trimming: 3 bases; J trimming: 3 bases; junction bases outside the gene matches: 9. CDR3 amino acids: CASSMSAGTGFYEQYF. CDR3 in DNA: TGTGCCAGTAGTATGTCAGCCGGGACAGGGTTCTACGAGCAGTACTTC.

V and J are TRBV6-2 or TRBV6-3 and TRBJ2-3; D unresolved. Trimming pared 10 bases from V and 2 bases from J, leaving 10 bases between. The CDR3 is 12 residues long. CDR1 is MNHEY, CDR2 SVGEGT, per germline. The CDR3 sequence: CATTQTTDTQYF. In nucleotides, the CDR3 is TGTGCCACCACCCAAACCACAGATACGCAGTATTTT.

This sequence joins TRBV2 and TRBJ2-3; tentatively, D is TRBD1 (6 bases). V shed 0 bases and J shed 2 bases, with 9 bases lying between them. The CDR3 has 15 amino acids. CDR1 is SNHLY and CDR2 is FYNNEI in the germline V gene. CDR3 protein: CASSEAGTTTDTQYF. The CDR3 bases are TGTGCCAGCAGTGAAGCGGGGACAACCACAGATACGCAGTATTTT.

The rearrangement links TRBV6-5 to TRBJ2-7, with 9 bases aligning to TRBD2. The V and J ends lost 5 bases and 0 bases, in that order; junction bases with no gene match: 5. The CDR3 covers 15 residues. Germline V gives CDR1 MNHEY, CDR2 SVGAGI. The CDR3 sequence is CASSPGLAFSYEQYF. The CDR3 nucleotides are TGTGCCAGCAGTCCCGGACTAGCGTTCTCCTACGAGCAGTACTTC.